One TCR beta chain is described in this entry. Its antigen remains unidentified. Additional DNA sequences in this sample encode the identical CDR3. The sample originates from a study of cytomegalovirus exposure and HLA in healthy donors. Study-level results: In a later analysis, productive TCRs from donors in an Asian-associated ancestry cluster reportedly carried fewer N-insertions than the cohort mean. A highly shared variant cluster was judged a likely technical artifact.

A multiplex PCR was run with 60 Vbeta primers and 13 Jbeta primers. Original methodology: Unique TCR beta chains totaled roughly 80 million in a later count, with roughly 10 million of them shared. Sequenced by immunoSEQ multiplex PCR; TCRdb stores in-frame clones only, minus some. Clonal size and the V and J genes are those of that table, whereas D and trimming came from the DNA. The table for this sample gives fewer than 85,000 clones. The CDR3 spans 18 residues. Germline V gives CDR1 LNHDA, CDR2 SQIVND (reference sequence). The sequencing input was PBMCs. This chain connects TRBV19 to TRBJ2-3, with 7 bases aligning to TRBD2. The TCR originated in a man aged 45-60 years in good health and CMV-seropositive. The CDR3 loop reads CVPSKLEGLAVSTDTQYF. The CDR3 DNA sequence: TGTGTCCCCAGCAAGTTGGAGGGTCTAGCGGTTAGCACAGATACGCAGTATTTT. Together with reference TRBV19 and TRBJ2-3, the CDR3 gives the full variable domain: DGGITQSPKYLFRKEGQNVTLSCEQNLNHDAMYWYRQDPGQGLRLIYYSQIVNDFQKGDIAEGYSVSREKKESFPLTVTSAQKNPTAFYLCVPSKLEGLAVSTDTQYFGPGTRLTVL.